The clone carrying this TCR beta chain has only one observation. Antigen unknown. This specimen comes from a study of T cell responses to AZD1222 COVID-19 vaccine. Study outcomes and limitations: Among the donors, most were white British and more were female, and clonal diversity was possibly underestimated. At baseline, seropositivity was found in only a handful of AZD1222 recipients.

J lost 3 bases, V lost 4 bases, and 6 bases had no gene match. CDR1 LNHNV and CDR2 YYDKDF come from the germline V gene (reference sequence). CDR3 size: 14 residues. Only in-frame clones appear in the TCRdb table, and some are missing; sequencing was by immunoSEQ multiplex PCR. The sample yields more than 35,000 clones, around 80% seen once. This TCR came from an adult who received the MenACWY meningococcal vaccine as a control. V gene TRBV15 combines with J gene TRBJ2-7; 7 bases align to TRBD1. The sample consisted of peripheral blood, taken 28 days after the second dose of the MenACWY control vaccine. The CDR3 DNA reads TGTGCCACCAGCAAAGGGACAGCCGACTACGAGCAGTACTTC. Protein sequence: CATSKGTADYEQYF.